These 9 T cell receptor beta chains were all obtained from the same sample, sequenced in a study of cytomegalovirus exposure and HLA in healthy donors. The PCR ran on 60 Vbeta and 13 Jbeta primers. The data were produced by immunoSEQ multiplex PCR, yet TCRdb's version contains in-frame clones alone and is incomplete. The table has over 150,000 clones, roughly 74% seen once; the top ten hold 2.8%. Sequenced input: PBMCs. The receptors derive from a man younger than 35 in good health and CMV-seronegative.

In DNA form, the CDR3 reads TGTGCCAGCAGCGTCGGGACTAGCGCCCAAGAGACCCAGTACTTC. Protein: CASSVGTSAQETQYF. The J gene is TRBJ2-5, the V gene TRBV9; 10 nucleotides agree with TRBD2. Trimming took 2 bases from V and 1 from J; bases not matched to a gene: 2. The germline V gene has CDR1 SGDLS and CDR2 YYNGEE. This CDR3 comprises 15 residues. Combining the CDR3 with reference TRBV9 and TRBJ2-5 gives the whole variable domain DSGVTQTPKHLITATGQRVTLRCSPRSGDLSVYWYQQSLDQGLQFLIQYYNGEERAKGNILERFSAQQFPDLHSELNLSSLELGDSALYFCASSVGTSAQETQYFGPGTRLLVL.

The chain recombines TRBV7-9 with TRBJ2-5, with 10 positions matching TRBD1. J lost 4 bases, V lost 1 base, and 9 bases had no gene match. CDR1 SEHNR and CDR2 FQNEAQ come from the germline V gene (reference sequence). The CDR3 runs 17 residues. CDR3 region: CASSLGARQGAGETQYF. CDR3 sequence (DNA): TGTGCCAGCAGCTTAGGGGCCCGACAGGGGGCGGGAGAGACCCAGTACTTC.

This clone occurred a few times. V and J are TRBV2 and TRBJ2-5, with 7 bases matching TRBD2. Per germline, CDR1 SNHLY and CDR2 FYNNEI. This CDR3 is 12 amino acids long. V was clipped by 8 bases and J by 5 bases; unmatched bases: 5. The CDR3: CASGGVGETQYF. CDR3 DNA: TGTGCCAGCGGGGGGGTAGGGGAGACCCAGTACTTC.

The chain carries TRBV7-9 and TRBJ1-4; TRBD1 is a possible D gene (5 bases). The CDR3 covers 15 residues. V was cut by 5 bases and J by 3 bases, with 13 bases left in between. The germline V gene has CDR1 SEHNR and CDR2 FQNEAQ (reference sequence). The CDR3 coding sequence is TGTGCCAGCAGCCCCCCAGGGCGGTCTAATGAAAAACTGTTTTTT. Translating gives CASSPPGRSNEKLFF.

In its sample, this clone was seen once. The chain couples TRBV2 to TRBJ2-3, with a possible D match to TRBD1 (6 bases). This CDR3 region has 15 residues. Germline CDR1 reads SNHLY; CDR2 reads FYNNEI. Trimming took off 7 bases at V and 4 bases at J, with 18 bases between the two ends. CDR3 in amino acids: CASILRNRDADTQYF. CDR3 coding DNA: TGTGCCAGCATCTTGCGTAACAGGGACGCAGATACGCAGTATTTT.

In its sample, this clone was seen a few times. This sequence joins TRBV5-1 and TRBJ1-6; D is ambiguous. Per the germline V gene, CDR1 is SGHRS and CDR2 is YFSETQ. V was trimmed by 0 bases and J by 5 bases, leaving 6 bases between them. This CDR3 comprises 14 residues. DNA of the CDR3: TGCGCCAGCAGCTTGGGCCAGAATAATTCACCCCTCCACTTT. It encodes CASSLGQNNSPLHF.

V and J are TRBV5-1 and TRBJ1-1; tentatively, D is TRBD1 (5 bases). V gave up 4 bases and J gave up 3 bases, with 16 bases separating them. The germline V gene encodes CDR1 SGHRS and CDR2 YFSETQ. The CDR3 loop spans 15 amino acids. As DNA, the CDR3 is TGCGCCAGCAGCCCCCCGGCAGGGTCGGACACTGAAGCTTTCTTT. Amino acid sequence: CASSPPAGSDTEAFF.

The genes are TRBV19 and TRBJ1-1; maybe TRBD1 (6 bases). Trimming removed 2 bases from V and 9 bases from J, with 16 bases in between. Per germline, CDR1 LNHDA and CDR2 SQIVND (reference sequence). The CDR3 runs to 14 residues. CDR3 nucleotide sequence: TGTGCCAGTAGTATATGGGGGCGGCAGGTAAAAGCTTTCTTT. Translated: CASSIWGRQVKAFF.

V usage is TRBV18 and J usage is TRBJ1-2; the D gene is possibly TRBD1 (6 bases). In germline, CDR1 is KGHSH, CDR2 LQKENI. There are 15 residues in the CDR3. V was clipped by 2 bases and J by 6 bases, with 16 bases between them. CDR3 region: CASSPRGSGNDGYTF. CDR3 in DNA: TGTGCCAGCTCACCAAGGGGGTCGGGAAACGATGGCTACACCTTC.